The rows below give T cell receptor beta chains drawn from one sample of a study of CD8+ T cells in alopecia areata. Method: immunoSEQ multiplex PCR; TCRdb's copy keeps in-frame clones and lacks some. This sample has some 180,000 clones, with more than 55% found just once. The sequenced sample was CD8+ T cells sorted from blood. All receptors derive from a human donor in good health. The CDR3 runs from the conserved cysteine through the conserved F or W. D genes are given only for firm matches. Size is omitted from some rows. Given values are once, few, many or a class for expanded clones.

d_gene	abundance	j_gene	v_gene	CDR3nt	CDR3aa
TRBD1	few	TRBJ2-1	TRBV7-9	TGTGCCAGCAGCTACCTACAGGGGTTGTTGCATGAGCAGTTCTTC	CASSYLQGLLHEQFF
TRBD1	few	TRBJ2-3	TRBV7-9	TGTGCCAGCAGCTTAGGGACCCCGGGACAGGGGCCGCAGTATTTT	CASSLGTPGQGPQYF
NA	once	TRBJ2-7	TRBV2	TGTGCCAGCAGTGATACCTACGAGCAGTACTTC	CASSDTYEQYF
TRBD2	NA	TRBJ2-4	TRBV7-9	TGTGCCAGCAGCTCGACGGGGGGAGGGAACATTCAGTACTTC	CASSSTGGGNIQYF
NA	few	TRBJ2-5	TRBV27	TGTGCCAGCAACGCCTTGGGGCGGGGCTCGGAGACCCAGTACTTC	CASNALGRGSETQYF
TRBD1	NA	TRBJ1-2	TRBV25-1	TGTGCCAGCAGTGAACCGGGACAGGAGAACTATGGCTACACCTTC	CASSEPGQENYGYTF
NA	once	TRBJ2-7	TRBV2	TGTGCCAGCAGTGAAGCCACAGAGATTTCCGGTTGGACCGAGCAGTACTTC	CASSEATEISGWTEQYF
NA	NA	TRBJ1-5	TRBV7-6	TGTGCCAGCAGCTTATTGCCCCAAAACCAGCCCCAGCATTTT	CASSLLPQNQPQHF
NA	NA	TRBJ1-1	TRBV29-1	TGCAGCGTTCCCGGCAGGGGCCGGTCGGACACTGAAGCTTTCTTT	CSVPGRGRSDTEAFF
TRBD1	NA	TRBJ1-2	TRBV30	TGTGCCTGGAGGGACGGACAGGGGGACTATGGCTACACCTTC	CAWRDGQGDYGYTF
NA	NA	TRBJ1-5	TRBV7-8	TGTGCCTGCTCCAGCCAGTCTGAGTGGGGGCAGCCCCAGCATTTT	CACSSQSEWGQPQHF
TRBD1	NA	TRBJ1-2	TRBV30	TGTGCCTGGACACTCGGGACAGGGTGGTACGATGGCTACACCTTC	CAWTLGTGWYDGYTF
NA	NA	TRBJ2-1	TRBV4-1	TGCGCCAGCAGCCCGGGCCCGGGAGCCAATGAGCAGTTCTTC	CASSPGPGANEQFF
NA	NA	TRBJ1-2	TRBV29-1	TGCAGCGTTGAGTTAGGGGGATATGGCTACACCTTC	CSVELGGYGYTF
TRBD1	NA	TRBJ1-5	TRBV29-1	TGCAGCGCTTCGTCCGGGACAGGGGGTCAGCCCCAGCATTTT	CSASSGTGGQPQHF
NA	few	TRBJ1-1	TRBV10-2	TGCGCCAGCAGTGATGCCGGGCGCGATAGGGGGTACACTGAAGCTTTCTTT	CASSDAGRDRGYTEAFF
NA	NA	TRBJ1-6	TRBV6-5	TGTGCCAGCAGTTACTCGAAAACCTATAATTCACCCCTCCACTTT	CASSYSKTYNSPLHF
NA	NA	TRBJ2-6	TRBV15	TGTGCCACCAGCAGAGGCAGTACCAACGTCCTGACTTTC	CATSRGSTNVLTF
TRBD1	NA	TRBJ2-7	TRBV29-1	TGCAGCGTTGAGTCCCGGACAGGGAACTTTTACGAGCAGTACTTC	CSVESRTGNFYEQYF
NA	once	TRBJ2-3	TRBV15	TGTGCCACCAGCAGAGATATCACAGATACGCAGTATTTT	CATSRDITDTQYF
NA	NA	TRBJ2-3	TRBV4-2	TGTGCCAGCAGCCAAGGGGTTAGCGAAGGAGATACGCAGTATTTT	CASSQGVSEGDTQYF
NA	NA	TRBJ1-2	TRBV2	TGTGCCAGCAAGGTGGATGGCTACACCTTC	CASKVDGYTF
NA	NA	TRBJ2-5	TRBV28	TGTGCCAGCAGTTTTAGTCTGGAGGAGACCCAGTACTTC	CASSFSLEETQYF
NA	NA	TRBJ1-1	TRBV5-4	TGTGCCAGCAGCAATTTAGGGGTCGGCACTGAAGCTTTCTTT	CASSNLGVGTEAFF
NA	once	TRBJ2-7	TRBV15	TGTGCCACCGCCCTGTCCGGGGGCCGCCACGAGCAGTACTTC	CATALSGGRHEQYF
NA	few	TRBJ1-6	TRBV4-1	TGCGCCAGCAGCCACGGACAGTCCTATAATTCACCCCTCCACTTT	CASSHGQSYNSPLHF
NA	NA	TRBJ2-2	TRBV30	TGTGCCTGGGCCGCGGGTCTTCTTACCGGGGAGCTGTTTTTT	CAWAAGLLTGELFF
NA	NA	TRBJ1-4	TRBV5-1	TGCGCCAGCAGCTTGGGGCAGGGAGAGGTATTTGAAAAACTGTTTTTT	CASSLGQGEVFEKLFF
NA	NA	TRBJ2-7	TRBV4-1	TGCGCCAGCAGCCAAGAAAGCGAAGGGCCCTACGAGCAGTACTTC	CASSQESEGPYEQYF
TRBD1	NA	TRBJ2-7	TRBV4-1	TGCGCCAGCAGCCAACGAAGACAGGGTAGCGCCGAGCAGTACTTC	CASSQRRQGSAEQYF
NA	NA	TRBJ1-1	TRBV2	TGTGCCAGCAGTGAGCCCTACGACACTGAAGCTTTCTTT	CASSEPYDTEAFF
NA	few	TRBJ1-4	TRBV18	TGTGCCAGCTCACCCACTAATGAAAAACTGTTTTTT	CASSPTNEKLFF
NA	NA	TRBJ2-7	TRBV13	TGTGCCAGCAGCTTACGGGATCGACGCTCCTACGAGCAGTACTTC	CASSLRDRRSYEQYF
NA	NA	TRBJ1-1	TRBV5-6	TGTGCCAGCAGCTTGGGAGTGAACACTGAAGCTTTCTTT	CASSLGVNTEAFF
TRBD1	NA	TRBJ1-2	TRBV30	TGTGCCGGAAACGACAGGGACCGGGTCTATGGCTACACCTTC	CAGNDRDRVYGYTF
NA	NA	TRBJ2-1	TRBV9	TGTGCCAGCGGACGGGGCAACAATGAGCAGTTCTTC	CASGRGNNEQFF
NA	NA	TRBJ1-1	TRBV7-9	TGTGCCAGCACCCTAGGGGCAGAGAACACTGAAGCTTTCTTT	CASTLGAENTEAFF
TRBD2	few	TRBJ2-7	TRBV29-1	TGCAGCGTTGGGGAGCGGGGCGGCTACGAGCAGTACTTC	CSVGERGGYEQYF
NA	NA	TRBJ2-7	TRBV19	TGTGCCAGTAGTCGGGGTTTTAGGGCCGGAGACGAGCAGTACTTC	CASSRGFRAGDEQYF
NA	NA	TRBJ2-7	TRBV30	TGTGCCTGGAGTAGCAGGGCCCCCTACGAGCAGTACTTC	CAWSSRAPYEQYF
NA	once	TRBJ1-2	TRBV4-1	TGCGCCAGCAGCCAAGCAACGGGAATCGTCTATGGCTACACCTTC	CASSQATGIVYGYTF
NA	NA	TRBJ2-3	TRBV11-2	TGTGCCAGCAGCCTGCTCACAGGGAAAGATACGCAGTATTTT	CASSLLTGKDTQYF
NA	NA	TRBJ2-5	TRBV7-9	TGTGCCAGCAGCCGCGGGGGACAGAGTCCGCAAGAGACCCAGTACTTC	CASSRGGQSPQETQYF